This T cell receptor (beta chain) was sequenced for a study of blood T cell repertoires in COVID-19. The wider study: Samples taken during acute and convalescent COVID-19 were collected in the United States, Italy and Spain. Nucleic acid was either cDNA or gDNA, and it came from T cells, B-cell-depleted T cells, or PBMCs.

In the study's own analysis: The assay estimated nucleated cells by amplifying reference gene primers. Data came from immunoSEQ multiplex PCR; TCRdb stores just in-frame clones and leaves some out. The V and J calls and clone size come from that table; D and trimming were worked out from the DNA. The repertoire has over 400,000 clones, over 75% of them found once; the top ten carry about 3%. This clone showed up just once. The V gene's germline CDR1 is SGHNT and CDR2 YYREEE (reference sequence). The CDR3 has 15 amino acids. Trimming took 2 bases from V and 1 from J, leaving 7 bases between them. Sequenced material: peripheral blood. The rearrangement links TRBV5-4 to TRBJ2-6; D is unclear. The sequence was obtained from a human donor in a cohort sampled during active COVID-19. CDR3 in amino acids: CASSFYHSGANVLTF. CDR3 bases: TGTGCCAGCAGCTTCTACCATTCTGGGGCCAACGTCCTGACTTTC.